This T cell receptor beta chain was profiled in a study of T cells after yellow fever vaccination. UMIs were added to TCR cDNA along with a universal primer site when it was made by 5'RACE template switching. TCRdb fed the 5' RACE reads into MiXCR, producing one record per CDR3 protein. The data show hundreds of thousands of distinct CDR3 sequences, approximately 12% seen once. The V end lost 1 base, the J end lost 2 bases, and 6 bases lay between the germline ends. The CDR3 extends over 15 amino acids. Germline V gene sequence: CDR1 LNHDA, CDR2 SQIVND (reference sequence). Study-wide points: After the booster, roughly 96% of CD4 and around nine tenths of CD8 primary-response clones were re-detected.

Regarding this clonotype: Its target is not known.

The clonotype was recovered from a man between 18 and 29 years old who received the YFV17D yellow fever vaccine. Sequencing used CD4+ T cells sorted from PBMCs, obtained 15 days after the yellow fever booster vaccination. The gene calls are TRBV19 and TRBJ2-6; D is possibly TRBD2 (5 bases). DNA of the CDR3: TGTGCCAGTAGTATAGGCGGGCCTGGGGCCAACGTCCTGACTTTC. Amino acids: CASSIGGPGANVLTF.